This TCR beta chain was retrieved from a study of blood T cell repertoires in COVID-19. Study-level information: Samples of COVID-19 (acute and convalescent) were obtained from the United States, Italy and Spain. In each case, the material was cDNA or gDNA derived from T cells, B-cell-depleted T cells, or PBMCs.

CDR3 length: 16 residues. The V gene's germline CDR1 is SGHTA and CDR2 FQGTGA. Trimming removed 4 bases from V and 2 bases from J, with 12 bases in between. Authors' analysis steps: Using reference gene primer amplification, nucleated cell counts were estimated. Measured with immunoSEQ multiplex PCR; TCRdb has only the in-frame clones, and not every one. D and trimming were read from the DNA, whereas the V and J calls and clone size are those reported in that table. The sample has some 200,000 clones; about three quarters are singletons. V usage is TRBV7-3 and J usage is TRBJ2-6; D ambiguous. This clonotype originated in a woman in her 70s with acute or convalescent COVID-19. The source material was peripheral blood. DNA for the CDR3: TGTGCCAGCAGCTCACTCGGCGGTCCTGGGGCCAACGTCCTGACTTTC. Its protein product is CASSSLGGPGANVLTF.